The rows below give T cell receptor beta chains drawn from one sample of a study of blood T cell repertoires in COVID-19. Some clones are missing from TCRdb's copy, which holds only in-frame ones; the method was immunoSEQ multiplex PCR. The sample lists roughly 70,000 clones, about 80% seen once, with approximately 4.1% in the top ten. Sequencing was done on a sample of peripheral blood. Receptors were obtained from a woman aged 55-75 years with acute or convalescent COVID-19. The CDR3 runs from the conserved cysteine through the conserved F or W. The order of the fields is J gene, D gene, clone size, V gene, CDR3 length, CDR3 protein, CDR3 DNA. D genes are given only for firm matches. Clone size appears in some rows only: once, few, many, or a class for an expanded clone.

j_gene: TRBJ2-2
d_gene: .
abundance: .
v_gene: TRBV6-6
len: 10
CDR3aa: CASSRGELFF
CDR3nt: TGTGCCAGCTCCCGCGGGGAGCTGTTTTTT

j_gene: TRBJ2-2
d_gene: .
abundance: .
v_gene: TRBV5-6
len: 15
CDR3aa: CASSLTHRAHGELFF
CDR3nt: TGTGCCAGCAGCTTAACGCACAGGGCCCACGGGGAGCTGTTTTTT

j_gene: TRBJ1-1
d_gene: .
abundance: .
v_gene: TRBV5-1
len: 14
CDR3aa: CASSLVGGDTEAFF
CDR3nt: TGCGCCAGCAGCTTGGTGGGAGGGGACACTGAAGCTTTCTTT

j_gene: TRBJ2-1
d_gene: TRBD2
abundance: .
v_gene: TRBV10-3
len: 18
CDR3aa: CAIGRTSWAGVAGNEQFF
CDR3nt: TGTGCCATCGGCCGGACCTCCTGGGCGGGGGTGGCGGGCAATGAGCAGTTCTTC

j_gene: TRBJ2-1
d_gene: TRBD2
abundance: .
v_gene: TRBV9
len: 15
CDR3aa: CASSPQGLAHNEQFF
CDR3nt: TGTGCCAGCAGCCCCCAAGGACTAGCCCACAATGAGCAGTTCTTC

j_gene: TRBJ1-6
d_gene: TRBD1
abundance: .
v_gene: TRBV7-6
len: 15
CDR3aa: CASSVDRGLNSPLHF
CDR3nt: TGTGCCAGCAGCGTGGACAGGGGATTAAATTCACCCCTCCACTTT

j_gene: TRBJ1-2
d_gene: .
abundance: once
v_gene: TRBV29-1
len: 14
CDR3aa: CSVEKQAVNYGYTF
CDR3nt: TGCAGCGTTGAGAAGCAGGCAGTCAACTATGGCTACACCTTC

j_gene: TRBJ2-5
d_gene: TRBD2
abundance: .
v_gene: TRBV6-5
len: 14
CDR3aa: CASSYGTSRETQYF
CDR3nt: TGTGCCAGCAGTTATGGGACTAGCAGAGAGACCCAGTACTTC

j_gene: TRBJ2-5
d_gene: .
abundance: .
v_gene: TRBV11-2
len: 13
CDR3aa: CASSSGNQETQYF
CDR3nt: TGTGCCAGCAGTTCAGGGAACCAAGAGACCCAGTACTTC

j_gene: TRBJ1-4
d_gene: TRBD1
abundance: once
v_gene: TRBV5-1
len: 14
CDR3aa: CASSLQGTNEKLFF
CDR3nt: TGCGCCAGCAGCCTACAGGGGACGAATGAAAAACTGTTTTTT

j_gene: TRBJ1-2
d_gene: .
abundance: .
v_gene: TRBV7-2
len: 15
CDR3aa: CASSQLDRLFYGYTF
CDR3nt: TGTGCCAGCAGTCAACTGGACAGACTCTTCTATGGCTACACCTTC

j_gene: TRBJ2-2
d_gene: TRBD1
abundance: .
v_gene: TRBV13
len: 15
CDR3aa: CASSWGQGRTGELFF
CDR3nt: TGTGCCAGCAGCTGGGGACAGGGACGTACCGGGGAGCTGTTTTTT

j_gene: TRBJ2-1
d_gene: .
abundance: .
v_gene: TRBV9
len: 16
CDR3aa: CASSGFDPREYNEQFF
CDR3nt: TGTGCCAGCAGCGGCTTTGACCCAAGGGAGTACAATGAGCAGTTCTTC

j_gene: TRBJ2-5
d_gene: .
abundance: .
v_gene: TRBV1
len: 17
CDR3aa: CTSSQDRGSGGLETQYF
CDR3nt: TGCACCAGCAGCCAAGATCGGGGTAGCGGGGGGTTGGAGACCCAGTACTTC

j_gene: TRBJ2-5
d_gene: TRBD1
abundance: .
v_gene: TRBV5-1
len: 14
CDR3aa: CASSTDRVEETQYF
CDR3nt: TGCGCCAGCAGCACGGACAGGGTGGAAGAGACCCAGTACTTC

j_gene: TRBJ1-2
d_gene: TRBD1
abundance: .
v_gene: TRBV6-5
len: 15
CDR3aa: CASSYSGDRKYGYTF
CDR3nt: TGTGCCAGCAGTTACTCAGGGGACAGGAAGTATGGCTACACCTTC

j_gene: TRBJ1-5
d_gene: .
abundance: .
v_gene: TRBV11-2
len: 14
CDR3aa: CASSLDRADQPQHF
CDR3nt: TGTGCCAGCAGCTTAGACAGGGCCGATCAGCCCCAGCATTTT

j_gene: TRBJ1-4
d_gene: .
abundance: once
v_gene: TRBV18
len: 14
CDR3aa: CASSPWSTNEKLFF
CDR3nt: TGTGCCAGCTCCCCGTGGAGTACTAATGAAAAACTGTTTTTT

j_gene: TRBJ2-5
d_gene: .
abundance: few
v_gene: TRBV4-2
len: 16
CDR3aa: CASSQGVQGPQETQYF
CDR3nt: TGTGCCAGCAGCCAAGGGGTGCAGGGCCCTCAAGAGACCCAGTACTTC

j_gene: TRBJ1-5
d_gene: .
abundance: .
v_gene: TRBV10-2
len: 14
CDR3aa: CASSVSGSNQPQHF
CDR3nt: TGCGCCAGCAGTGTATCCGGGAGCAATCAGCCCCAGCATTTT

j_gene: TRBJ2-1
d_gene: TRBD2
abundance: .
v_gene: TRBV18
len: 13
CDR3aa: CASSPPERGPQFF
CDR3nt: TGTGCCAGCTCACCACCAGAGCGGGGGCCCCAGTTCTTC

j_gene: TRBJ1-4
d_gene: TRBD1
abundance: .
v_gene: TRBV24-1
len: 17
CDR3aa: CATSDPRTGEVGEKLFF
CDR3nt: TGTGCCACCAGTGACCCAAGAACAGGGGAGGTTGGTGAAAAACTGTTTTTT

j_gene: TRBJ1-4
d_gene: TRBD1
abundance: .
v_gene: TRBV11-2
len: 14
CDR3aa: CASSYGQGVEKLFF
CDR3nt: TGTGCCAGCAGTTATGGACAGGGGGTAGAAAAACTGTTTTTT

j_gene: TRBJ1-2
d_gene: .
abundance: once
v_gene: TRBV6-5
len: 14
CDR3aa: CASSRSYTNYGYTF
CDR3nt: TGTGCCAGCAGTCGGAGTTACACCAACTATGGCTACACCTTC

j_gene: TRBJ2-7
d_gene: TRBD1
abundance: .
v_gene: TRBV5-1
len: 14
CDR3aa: CASSLDRDLYEQYF
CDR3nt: TGCGCCAGCAGCTTAGACAGGGACCTCTACGAGCAGTACTTC

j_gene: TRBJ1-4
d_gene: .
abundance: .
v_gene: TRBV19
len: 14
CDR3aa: CASSAQWINEKLFF
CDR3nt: TGTGCCAGTAGTGCACAGTGGATTAATGAAAAACTGTTTTTT

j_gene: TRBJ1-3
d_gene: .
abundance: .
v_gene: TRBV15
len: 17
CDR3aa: CATSSSSGIPSGNTIYF
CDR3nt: TGTGCCACCAGCAGTTCCTCAGGGATTCCCTCTGGAAACACCATATATTTT

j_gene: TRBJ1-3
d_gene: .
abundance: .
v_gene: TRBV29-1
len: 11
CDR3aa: CSVGAGNTIYF
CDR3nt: TGCAGCGTTGGAGCGGGAAACACCATATATTTT

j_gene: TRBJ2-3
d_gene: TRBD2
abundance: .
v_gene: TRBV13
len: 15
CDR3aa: CASSLFAGGTDTQYF
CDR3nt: TGTGCCAGCAGCTTATTCGCGGGGGGAACAGATACGCAGTATTTT

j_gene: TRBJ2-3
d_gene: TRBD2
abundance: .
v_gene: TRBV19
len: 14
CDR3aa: CASTLAGATDTQYF
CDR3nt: TGTGCCAGTACCCTAGCGGGTGCCACAGATACGCAGTATTTT

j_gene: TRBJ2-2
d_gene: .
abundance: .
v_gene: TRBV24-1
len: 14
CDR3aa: CATSQGGRRGELFF
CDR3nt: TGTGCCACCAGCCAGGGAGGCCGGCGCGGGGAGCTGTTTTTT

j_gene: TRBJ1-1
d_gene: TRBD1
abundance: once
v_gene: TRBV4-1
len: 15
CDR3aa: CASSPGDRGRTEAFF
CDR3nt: TGCGCCAGCAGCCCGGGGGACAGGGGTAGGACTGAAGCTTTCTTT

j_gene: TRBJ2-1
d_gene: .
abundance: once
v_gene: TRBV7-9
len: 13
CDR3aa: CASSLLGETEQFF
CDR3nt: TGTGCCAGCAGCTTATTAGGGGAAACTGAGCAGTTCTTC

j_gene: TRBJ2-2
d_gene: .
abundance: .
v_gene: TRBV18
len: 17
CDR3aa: CASSPPRGGRNTGELFF
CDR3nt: TGTGCCAGCTCACCACCGCGCGGGGGCCGAAACACCGGGGAGCTGTTTTTT

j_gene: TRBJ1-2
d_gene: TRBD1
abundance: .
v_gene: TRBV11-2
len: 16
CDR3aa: CASSQSRDRVNYGYTF
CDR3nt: TGTGCCAGCAGCCAATCTCGGGACAGGGTTAACTATGGCTACACCTTC

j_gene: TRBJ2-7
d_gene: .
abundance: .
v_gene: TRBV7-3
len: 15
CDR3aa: CASSFAGAFPYEQYF
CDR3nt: TGTGCCAGCAGCTTCGCAGGGGCCTTTCCCTACGAGCAGTACTTC

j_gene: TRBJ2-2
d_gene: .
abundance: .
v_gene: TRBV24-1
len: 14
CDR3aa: CATGGGESTGELFF
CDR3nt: TGTGCCACCGGAGGGGGGGAGTCCACCGGGGAGCTGTTTTTT

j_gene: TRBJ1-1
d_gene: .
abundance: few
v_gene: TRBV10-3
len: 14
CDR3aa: CAISGGRLNTEAFF
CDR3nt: TGTGCCATCAGTGGGGGCAGGCTGAACACTGAAGCTTTCTTT